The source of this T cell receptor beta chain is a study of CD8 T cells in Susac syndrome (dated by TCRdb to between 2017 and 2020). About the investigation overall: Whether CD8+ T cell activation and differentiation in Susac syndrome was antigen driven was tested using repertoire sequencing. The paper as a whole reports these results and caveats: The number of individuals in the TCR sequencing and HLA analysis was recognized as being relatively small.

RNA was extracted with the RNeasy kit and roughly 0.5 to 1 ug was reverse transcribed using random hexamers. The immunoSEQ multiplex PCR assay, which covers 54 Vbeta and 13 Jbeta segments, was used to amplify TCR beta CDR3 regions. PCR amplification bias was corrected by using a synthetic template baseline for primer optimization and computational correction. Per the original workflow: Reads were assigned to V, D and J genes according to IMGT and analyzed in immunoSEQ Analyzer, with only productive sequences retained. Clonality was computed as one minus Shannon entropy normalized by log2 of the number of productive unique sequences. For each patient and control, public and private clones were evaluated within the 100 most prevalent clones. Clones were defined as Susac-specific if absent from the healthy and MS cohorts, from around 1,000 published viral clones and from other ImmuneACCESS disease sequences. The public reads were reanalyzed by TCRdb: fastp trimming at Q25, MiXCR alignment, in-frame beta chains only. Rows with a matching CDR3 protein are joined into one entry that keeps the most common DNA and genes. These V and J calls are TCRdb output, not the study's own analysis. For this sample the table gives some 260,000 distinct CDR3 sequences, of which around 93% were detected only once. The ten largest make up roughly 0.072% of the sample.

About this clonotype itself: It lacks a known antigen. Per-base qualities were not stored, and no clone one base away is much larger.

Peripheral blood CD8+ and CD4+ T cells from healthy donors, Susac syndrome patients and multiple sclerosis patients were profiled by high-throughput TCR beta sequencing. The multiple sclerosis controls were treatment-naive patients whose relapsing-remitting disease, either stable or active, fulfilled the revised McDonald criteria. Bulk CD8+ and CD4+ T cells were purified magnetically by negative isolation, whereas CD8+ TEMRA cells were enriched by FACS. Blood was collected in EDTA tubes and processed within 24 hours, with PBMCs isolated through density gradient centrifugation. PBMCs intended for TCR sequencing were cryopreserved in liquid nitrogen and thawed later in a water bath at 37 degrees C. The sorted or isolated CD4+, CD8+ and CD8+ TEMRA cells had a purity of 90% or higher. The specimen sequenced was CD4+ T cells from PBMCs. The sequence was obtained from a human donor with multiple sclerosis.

The nucleotide sequence reads TGCGCCAGCAGCGCCGGGACAGGGGGTCTTACTGAAGCTTTCTTT. Translated, this is CASSAGTGGLTEAFF. The chain uses TRBV4-1 and TRBJ1-1; a stretch of 11 junction bases matches TRBD1. Based on the germline V gene, the CDR1 and CDR2 sequences are MGHRA and YSYEKL. From the cysteine up to the phenylalanine, the CDR3 has a length of 15 residues. Only the CDR3 region is kept as DNA, spanning 45 bases read in frame from base 1. Clipping removes 5 bases from V and 5 bases from J, with 7 as the unmatched junction base count.